The clone carrying this TCR beta chain was counted many times. The target antigen is unknown. Breast cancer patients provided tissue from their axillary draining lymph nodes. V lost 6 bases, J lost 8 bases, and 13 bases lay in between. Germline assignment: CDR1 SNHLY and CDR2 FYNNEI. The CDR3 covers 12 residues. This specimen belongs to a study of breast tumors, draining lymph nodes, adjacent tissues. TCRdb itself ran the multiplex PCR reads through MiXCR, one entry per CDR3 protein. The profile shows about 94,000 distinct CDR3 sequences, around 29% of them singletons. Study observations and caveats: Tumor TCR diversity was below lymph nodes but above nontumor tissue. Tumor T cell lymph node origin was a supported hypothesis, not proven. Data fit most tumor T cells coming from lymph node, expanding in tumor.

The sequenced sample was axillary lymph node tissue. The V gene is TRBV2, the J gene TRBJ1-2, with D unclear. This sequence was found in a female donor with breast cancer. Some clones in this sample may be carry-over from other donors' samples. Written as DNA, the CDR3 is TGTGCCAGCAGCACTCGGTCCTTCGGCTACACCTTC. This encodes CASSTRSFGYTF.